These 22 T cell receptor beta chains came from one sample sequenced in a study of cytomegalovirus exposure and HLA in healthy donors. PCR primers comprised 60 Vbeta and 13 Jbeta primers. The repertoire was sequenced with immunoSEQ multiplex PCR; TCRdb's copy has only in-frame clones and lacks some. The data show almost 85,000 clones, with roughly 78% seen just once and approximately 2.7% held by the top ten. Input material: PBMCs. These receptors all come from a male donor in good health and CMV-seropositive.

The V call is TRBV5-4, the J call TRBJ1-2; possible D gene TRBD1, 5 bases. Germline assignment: CDR1 SGHNT and CDR2 YYREEE (reference sequence). CDR3 length: 13 amino acids. V dropped 3 bases and J dropped 2 bases, with 8 bases sitting between them. The CDR3 DNA follows: TGTGCCAGCAGCTCGAACAGGAACTATGGCTACACCTTC. It yields the protein CASSSNRNYGYTF.

The chain has TRBV6-1 and TRBJ1-5; TRBD1 matches at 12 bases. V was clipped by 6 bases and J by 6 bases; unmatched bases: 6. Germline loops: CDR1 MNHNS, CDR2 SASEGT. This CDR3 spans 15 amino acids. The CDR3 nucleotides are TGTGCCAGCAGGGTGGGGACAGGGGGCGGTCAGCCCCAGCATTTT. Translation: CASRVGTGGGQPQHF.

J is TRBJ2-1 and V is TRBV2; 12 bases match TRBD1. This CDR3 has 15 residues. Unmatched junction bases numbered 8, after V lost 6 bases and J lost 8 bases. CDR1 and CDR2 (germline): SNHLY, FYNNEI. The CDR3 coding sequence is TGTGCCAGCAGGAGGGACAGGGGGCGAATGGATGAGCAGTTCTTC. Translated: CASRRDRGRMDEQFF.

J is TRBJ2-2 and V is TRBV4-1, with 10 bases fitting TRBD2. V lost 4 bases and J lost 6; bases outside the gene matches: 11. This CDR3 is built from 17 residues. Germline V CDR1 and CDR2: MGHRA, YSYEKL. The CDR3 DNA reads TGCGCCAGCAGCCTCACGTTCAGCGGGAGGGCCTCCGGGGAGCTGTTTTTT. Translation gives CASSLTFSGRASGELFF.

The V call is TRBV27, the J call TRBJ2-7; a possible D gene is TRBD1 (6 bases). From germline, CDR1 is MNHEY and CDR2 SMNVEV (reference sequence). Trimming removed 5 bases at V and 3 bases at J, with 11 bases between. The CDR3 is 13 amino acids. The CDR3 DNA follows: TGTGCCAGCAGTAACCGGGACAACTACGAGCAGTACTTC. This translates into CASSNRDNYEQYF.

CDR3 region: CATSRDAGGWYNEQFF. The CDR3 bases are TGTGCCACCAGCAGAGATGCGGGAGGTTGGTACAATGAGCAGTTCTTC. The V and J genes are TRBV15 and TRBJ2-1, with 8 bases that match TRBD2. V shed 0 bases, J shed 4 bases, and the junction held 5 bases outside the gene matches. Germline assignment: CDR1 LNHNV and CDR2 YYDKDF (reference sequence). The CDR3 is 16 residues long.

This rearrangement joins TRBV21-1 to TRBJ1-1; TRBD1 is taken as the D call from the table, unchecked against the DNA. TRBV21-1 is a recognized pseudogene. The CDR3 extends over 16 amino acids. Here the CDR3 DNA reads TGTGCCAGCAGCAAAGGTCAGGTTGTTCCCTACGCTGAAGCTTTCTTT. It yields the protein CASSKGQVVPYAEAFF.

The rearrangement joins TRBV10-1 to TRBJ2-2; TRBD1 is a possible D gene (6 bases). The CDR3 sequence is 13 residues long. Germline V lookup: CDR1 WNHNN, CDR2 SYGVQD (reference sequence). Trimming cost V 9 bases and J 6 bases, with 14 bases left between them. The chain's CDR3 is CASQQGGAGELFF. DNA of the CDR3: TGCGCCAGTCAACAGGGTGGGGCCGGGGAGCTGTTTTTT.

The chain couples TRBV5-5 to TRBJ1-4; D is perhaps TRBD1 (6 bases). V was pared by 7 bases and J by 7 bases, with 17 bases between. The germline V gene encodes CDR1 SGHKS and CDR2 YYEKEE (reference sequence). The CDR3 sequence is 14 residues long. CDR3 nucleotide sequence: TGTGCCAGCTCCTCTCCGGTAGGGGGTGAAAAACTGTTTTTT. Its translation: CASSSPVGGEKLFF.

The sample holds one count of this clone. The rearrangement uses TRBV6-6 and TRBJ2-5; D unclear. Trimming pared 6 bases from V and 2 bases from J, leaving 16 bases between. The CDR3 extends over 15 amino acids. Germline lookup yields CDR1 MNHNY and CDR2 SVGAGI (reference sequence). The CDR3 loop is CASSPVGGNQETQYF. The CDR3 DNA reads as TGTGCCAGCAGCCCCGTTGGCGGAAATCAAGAGACCCAGTACTTC.

This rearrangement joins TRBV5-1 to TRBJ1-2; 9 bases fit TRBD1. The length of the CDR3 is 14 residues. Unmatched junction bases numbered 3, after V lost 4 bases and J lost 2 bases. CDR1 SGHRS and CDR2 YFSETQ come from the germline V gene. The CDR3, as DNA: TGCGCCAGCAGCCCTGACAGGGGGAACTATGGCTACACCTTC. This gives the protein CASSPDRGNYGYTF.

The chain carries TRBV27 and TRBJ1-2; 7 bases are shared with TRBD1. CDR1 MNHEY and CDR2 SMNVEV come from the germline V gene (reference sequence). Losses at the gene ends were 2 bases for V and 4 bases for J; bases not matched to a gene: 10. CDR3 length: 16 amino acids. DNA for the CDR3: TGTGCCAGCAGTTTAACCCCTGGACAGGAAATCTATGGCTACACCTTC. It specifies CASSLTPGQEIYGYTF.

This clone was counted once. The chain employs TRBV19 and TRBJ2-7; no clear D. Trimming removed 1 base from V and 3 bases from J, with 10 bases in between. Germline V CDR1 and CDR2: LNHDA, SQIVND (reference sequence). The CDR3 is 14 amino acids. The CDR3 DNA follows: TGTGCCAGTAGTATAGGAGCCAGACTCTACGAGCAGTACTTC. Its protein product is CASSIGARLYEQYF.

The J gene is TRBJ1-2, the V gene TRBV10-3, with D maybe TRBD1 (6 bases). The ends were cut back, 5 bases at V and 3 bases at J, with 13 bases in the middle. The germline gives CDR1 ENHRY, CDR2 SYGVKD. This CDR3 spans 14 amino acids. CDR3 sequence reads: CAISTTTGYYGYTF. The CDR3, as DNA: TGTGCCATCAGTACCACGACAGGATACTATGGCTACACCTTC.

This clone was seen more than once but under ten times. The V call is TRBV14, the J call TRBJ2-7, with a weak D call TRBD2 (6 bases). CDR3 length: 12 amino acids. Germline V gives CDR1 SGHDN, CDR2 FVKESK. The V end lost 3 bases, the J end lost 4 bases, and 7 bases lay between the germline ends. The CDR3 DNA reads as TGTGCCAGCAGCCACGGGACTTACGAGCAGTACTTC. Amino acids: CASSHGTYEQYF.

The chain employs TRBV9 and TRBJ1-4; 7 bases line up with TRBD1. V was pared by 3 bases and J by 7 bases, with 12 bases of the junction left unmatched. The CDR3 spans 16 residues. Germline loops: CDR1 SGDLS, CDR2 YYNGEE. Here the CDR3 reads CASSASGQWSTEKLFF. CDR3 nucleotides: TGTGCCAGCAGCGCTTCGGGACAGTGGAGTACTGAAAAACTGTTTTTT.

The chain couples TRBV28 to TRBJ2-1, with D perhaps matching TRBD2 (6 bases). CDR3 length: 15 residues. Germline V gives CDR1 MDHEN, CDR2 SYDVKM. Trimming pared 5 bases from V and 2 bases from J, leaving 13 bases between. CDR3 region: CASSTAGIPYNEQFF. CDR3 DNA: TGTGCCAGCAGTACCGCGGGGATACCCTACAATGAGCAGTTCTTC.

For the CDR3, the DNA is TGTGCCAGCAGTTACCACGGGGAGCTGTTTTTT. Amino acid sequence: CASSYHGELFF. V usage is TRBV6-5 and J usage is TRBJ2-2; no clear D. Trimming shortened V by 2 bases and J by 7 bases, and 2 bases separated the two germline ends. The CDR3 spans 11 residues. The V gene's germline CDR1 is MNHEY and CDR2 SVGAGI.

The chain employs TRBV16 and TRBJ2-6; 9 nucleotides line up with TRBD1. The CDR3 is made up of 19 amino acids. Germline trimming cut 6 bases from V and 0 bases from J; bases unmatched to any gene: 12. CDR1 and CDR2 from the germline V gene are KGHSY and FQNENV. The CDR3 loop is CASSLTGQGKLSGANVLTF. The CDR3 coding sequence is TGTGCCAGCAGTCTCACGGGACAGGGAAAGCTCTCTGGGGCCAACGTCCTGACTTTC.

This chain joins TRBV6-1 and TRBJ1-5; maybe TRBD1 (6 bases). The CDR3 is made up of 11 amino acids. Germline V gene sequence: CDR1 MNHNS, CDR2 SASEGT. V was pared by 6 bases and J by 7 bases, with 7 bases between. CDR3 DNA sequence: TGTGCCAGCAGCGGACAGCAGCCCCAGCATTTT. Protein product: CASSGQQPQHF.

This chain joins TRBV7-3 and TRBJ2-5; no firm D call. The CDR3 totals 15 residues. V lost 2 bases and J lost 2, with 12 bases in between. From germline, CDR1 is SGHTA and CDR2 FQGTGA. CDR3 protein: CASSLGLKPQETQYF. In DNA form, the CDR3 reads TGTGCCAGCAGCTTAGGGCTCAAGCCTCAAGAGACCCAGTACTTC.

This clone appeared a few times. The rearrangement joins TRBV10-3 to TRBJ1-1; possibly TRBD1 for D (6 bases). Trimming removed 10 bases at V and 0 bases at J, with 12 bases between. Per germline, CDR1 ENHRY and CDR2 SYGVKD. The CDR3 contains 13 residues. In DNA form, the CDR3 reads TGTGCCACCCAACAGGGTTTGAACACTGAAGCTTTCTTT. As protein: CATQQGLNTEAFF.